A single T cell receptor beta chain is shown here with its context. The record originates from a study of cytomegalovirus exposure and HLA in healthy donors. Study-wide background: A data release that came early held about 89 million unique TCRs from HLA-typed donors. Membership in the Caucasian-associated ancestry cluster was found for 75% to 85% of 300 to 500 genotyped donors.

PCR was performed using 60 Vbeta and 13 Jbeta primers. Assay used: immunoSEQ multiplex PCR; TCRdb lists only in-frame clones, some missing. The profile covers tens of thousands of clones, with around 80% appearing a single time and under 6.5% taken by the ten largest. With V trimmed by 4 bases and J by 6 bases, 12 bases remained unmatched. CDR3 length: 16 amino acids. Germline loops: CDR1 SGDLS, CDR2 YYNGEE. The rearrangement uses TRBV9 and TRBJ1-4; TRBD1 matches 7 bases. The sequenced material came from PBMCs. The TCR comes from a man aged 45-60 years in good health and CMV-seronegative. CDR3 DNA: TGTGCCAGCAGCCTTAGAAGAGGGGGCATGTATGAAAAACTGTTTTTT. Translating it yields CASSLRRGGMYEKLFF.